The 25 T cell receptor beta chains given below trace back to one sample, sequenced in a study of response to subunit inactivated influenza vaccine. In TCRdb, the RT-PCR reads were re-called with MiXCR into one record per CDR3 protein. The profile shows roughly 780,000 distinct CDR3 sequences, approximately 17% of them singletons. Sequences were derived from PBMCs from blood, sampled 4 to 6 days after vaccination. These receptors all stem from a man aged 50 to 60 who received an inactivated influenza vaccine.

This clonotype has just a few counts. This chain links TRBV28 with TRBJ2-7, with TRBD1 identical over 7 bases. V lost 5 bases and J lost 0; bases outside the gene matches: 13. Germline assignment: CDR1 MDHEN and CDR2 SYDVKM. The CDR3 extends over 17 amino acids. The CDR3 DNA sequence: TGTGCCAGCAGTAGGGGGCAGGAGTGGGCTGGCTCCTACGAGCAGTACTTC. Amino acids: CASSRGQEWAGSYEQYF.

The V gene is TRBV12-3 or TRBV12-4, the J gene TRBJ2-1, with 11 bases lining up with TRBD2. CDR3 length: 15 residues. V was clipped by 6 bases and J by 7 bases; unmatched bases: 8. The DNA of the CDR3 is TGTGCCAGCAGGTCTAGCGGGGGGCGAGTTAATGAGCAGTTCTTC. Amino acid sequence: CASRSSGGRVNEQFF.

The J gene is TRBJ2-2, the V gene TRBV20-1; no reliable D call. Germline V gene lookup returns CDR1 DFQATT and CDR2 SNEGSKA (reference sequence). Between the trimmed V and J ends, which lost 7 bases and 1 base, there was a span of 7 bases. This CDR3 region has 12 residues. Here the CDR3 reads CSGHRNTGELFF. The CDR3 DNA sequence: TGCAGTGGGCACAGGAACACCGGGGAGCTGTTTTTT.

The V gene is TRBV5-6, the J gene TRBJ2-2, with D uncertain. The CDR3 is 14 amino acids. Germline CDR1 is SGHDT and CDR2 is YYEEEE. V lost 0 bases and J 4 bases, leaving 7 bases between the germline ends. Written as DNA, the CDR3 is TGTGCCAGCAGCTTGGAGGTCTCCACCGGGGAGCTGTTTTTT. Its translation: CASSLEVSTGELFF.

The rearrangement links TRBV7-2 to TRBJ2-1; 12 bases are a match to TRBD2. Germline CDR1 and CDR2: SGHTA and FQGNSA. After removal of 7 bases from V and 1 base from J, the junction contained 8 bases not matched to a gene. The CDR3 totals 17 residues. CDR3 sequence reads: CASTKPGLAGSYNEQFF. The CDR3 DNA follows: TGTGCCAGCACCAAGCCCGGACTAGCGGGATCCTACAATGAGCAGTTCTTC.

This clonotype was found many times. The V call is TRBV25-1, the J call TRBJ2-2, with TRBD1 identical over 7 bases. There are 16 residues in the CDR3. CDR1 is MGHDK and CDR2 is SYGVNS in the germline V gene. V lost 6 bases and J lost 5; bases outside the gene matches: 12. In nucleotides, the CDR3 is TGTGCCAGCAGCCGGTCGGGACAGTGGGCGACCGGGGAGCTGTTTTTT. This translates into CASSRSGQWATGELFF.

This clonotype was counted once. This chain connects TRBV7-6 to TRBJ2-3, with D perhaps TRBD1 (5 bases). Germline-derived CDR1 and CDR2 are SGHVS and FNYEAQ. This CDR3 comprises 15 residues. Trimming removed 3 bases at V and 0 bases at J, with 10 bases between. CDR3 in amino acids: CASSFTGASTDTQYF. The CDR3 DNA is TGTGCCAGCAGCTTCACAGGAGCTAGCACAGATACGCAGTATTTT.

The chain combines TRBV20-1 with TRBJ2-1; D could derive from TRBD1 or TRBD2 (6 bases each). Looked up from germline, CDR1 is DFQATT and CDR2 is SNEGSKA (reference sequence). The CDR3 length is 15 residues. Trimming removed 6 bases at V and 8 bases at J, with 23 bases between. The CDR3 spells CSAPPGAQTRDEQFF. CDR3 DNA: TGCAGTGCACCACCGGGGGCCCAGACGCGGGATGAGCAGTTCTTC.

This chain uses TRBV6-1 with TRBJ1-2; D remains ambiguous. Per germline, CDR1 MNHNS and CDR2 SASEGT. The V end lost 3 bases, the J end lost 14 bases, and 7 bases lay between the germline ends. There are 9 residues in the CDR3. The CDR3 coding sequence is TGTGCCAGCAGTGACCCTCATACCTTC. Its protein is CASSDPHTF.

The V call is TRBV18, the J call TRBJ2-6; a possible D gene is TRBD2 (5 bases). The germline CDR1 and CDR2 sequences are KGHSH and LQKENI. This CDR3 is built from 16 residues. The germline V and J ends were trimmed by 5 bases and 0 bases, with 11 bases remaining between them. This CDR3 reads CASSNPTSSGANVLTF. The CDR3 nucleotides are TGTGCCAGCTCAAACCCAACTAGCTCTGGGGCCAACGTCCTGACTTTC.

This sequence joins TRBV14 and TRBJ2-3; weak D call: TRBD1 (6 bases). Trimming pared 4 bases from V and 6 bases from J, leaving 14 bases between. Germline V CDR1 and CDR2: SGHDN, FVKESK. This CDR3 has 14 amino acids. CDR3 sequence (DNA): TGTGCCAGCAGCCCAATTGCAGGGGCCGATACGCAGTATTTT. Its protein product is CASSPIAGADTQYF.

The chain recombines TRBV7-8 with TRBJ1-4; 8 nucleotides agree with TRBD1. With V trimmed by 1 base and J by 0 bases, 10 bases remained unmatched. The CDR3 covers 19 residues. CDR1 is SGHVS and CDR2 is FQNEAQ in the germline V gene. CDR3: CASSLGIQGTGATNEKLFF. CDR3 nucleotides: TGTGCCAGCAGCTTAGGGATCCAGGGGACAGGTGCAACTAATGAAAAACTGTTTTTT.

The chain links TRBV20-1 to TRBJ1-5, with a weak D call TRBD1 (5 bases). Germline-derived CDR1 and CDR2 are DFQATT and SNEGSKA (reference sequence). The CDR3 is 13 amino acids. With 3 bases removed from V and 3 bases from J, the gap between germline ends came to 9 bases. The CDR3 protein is CSARGTLNQPQHF. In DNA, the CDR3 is TGCAGTGCTAGGGGGACGCTCAATCAGCCCCAGCATTTT.

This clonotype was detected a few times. The CDR3 is CSARQREGLNEQFF. CDR3 sequence (DNA): TGCAGTGCTAGACAGCGGGAGGGCCTAAATGAGCAGTTCTTC. J is TRBJ2-1 and V is TRBV20-1, with 10 positions matching TRBD2. Germline lookup yields CDR1 DFQATT and CDR2 SNEGSKA (reference sequence). Germline trimming cut 2 bases from V and 7 bases from J; bases unmatched to any gene: 5. This CDR3 is built from 14 residues.

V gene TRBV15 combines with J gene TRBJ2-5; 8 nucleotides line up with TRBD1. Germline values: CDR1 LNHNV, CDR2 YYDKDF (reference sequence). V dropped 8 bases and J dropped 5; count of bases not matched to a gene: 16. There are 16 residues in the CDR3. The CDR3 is CATSAPFQGARETQYF. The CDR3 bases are TGTGCCACCTCAGCCCCTTTTCAGGGGGCGCGCGAGACCCAGTACTTC.

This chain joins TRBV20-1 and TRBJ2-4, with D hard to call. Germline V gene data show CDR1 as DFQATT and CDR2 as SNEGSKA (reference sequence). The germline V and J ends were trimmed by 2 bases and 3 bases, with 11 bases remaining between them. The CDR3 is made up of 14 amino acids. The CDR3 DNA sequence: TGCAGTGCTAGATTACAGTATATCAAAAACATTCAGTACTTC. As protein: CSARLQYIKNIQYF.

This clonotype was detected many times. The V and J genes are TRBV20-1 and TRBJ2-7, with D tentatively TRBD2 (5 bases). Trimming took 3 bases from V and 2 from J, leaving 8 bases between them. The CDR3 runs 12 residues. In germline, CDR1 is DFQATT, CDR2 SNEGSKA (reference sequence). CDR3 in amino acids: CSASRLTYEQYF. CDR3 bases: TGCAGTGCTAGTCGACTAACCTACGAGCAGTACTTC.

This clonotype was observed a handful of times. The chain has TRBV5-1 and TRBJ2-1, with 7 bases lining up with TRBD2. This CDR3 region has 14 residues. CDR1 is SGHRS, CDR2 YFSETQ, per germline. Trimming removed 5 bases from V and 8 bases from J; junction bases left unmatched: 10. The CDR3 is CASRAGPGGYEQFF. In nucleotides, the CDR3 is TGCGCCAGCAGGGCCGGGCCCGGGGGGTATGAGCAGTTCTTC.

CDR3 coding DNA: TGCGCCAGCAGCCAAAGCCTGATGCGACTGGAGGGCACAGATACGCAGTATTTT. It translates to CASSQSLMRLEGTDTQYF. J is TRBJ2-3 and V is TRBV4-3, with D possibly TRBD2 on 5 matching bases. With 2 bases removed from V and 1 base from J, the gap between germline ends came to 19 bases. The germline V gene has CDR1 LGHNA and CDR2 YSLEER. The CDR3 runs to 18 residues.

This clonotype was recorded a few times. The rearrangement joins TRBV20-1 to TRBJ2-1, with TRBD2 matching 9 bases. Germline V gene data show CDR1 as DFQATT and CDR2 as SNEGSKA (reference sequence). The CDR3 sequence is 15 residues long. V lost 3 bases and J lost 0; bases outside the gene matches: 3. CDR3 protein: CSASPSGASYNEQFF. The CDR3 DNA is TGCAGTGCTAGTCCTAGCGGGGCCTCCTACAATGAGCAGTTCTTC.

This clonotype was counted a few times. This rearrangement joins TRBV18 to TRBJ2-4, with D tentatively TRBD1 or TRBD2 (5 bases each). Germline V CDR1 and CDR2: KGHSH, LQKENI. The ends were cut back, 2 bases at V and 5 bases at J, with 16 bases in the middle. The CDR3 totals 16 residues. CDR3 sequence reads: CASSPRSSLGENIQYF. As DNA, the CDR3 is TGTGCCAGCTCACCAAGGTCGTCTCTGGGGGAAAACATTCAGTACTTC.

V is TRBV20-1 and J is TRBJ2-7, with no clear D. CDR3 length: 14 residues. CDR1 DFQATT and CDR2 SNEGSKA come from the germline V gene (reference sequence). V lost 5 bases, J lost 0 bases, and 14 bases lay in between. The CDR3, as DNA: TGCAGTGCTGGACCTGCTTCAAGCTCCTACGAGCAGTACTTC. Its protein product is CSAGPASSSYEQYF.

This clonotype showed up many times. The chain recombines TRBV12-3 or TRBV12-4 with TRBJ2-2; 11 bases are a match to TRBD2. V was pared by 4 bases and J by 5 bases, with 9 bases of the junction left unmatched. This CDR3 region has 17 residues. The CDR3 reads CASSSRTSGLRTGELFF. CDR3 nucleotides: TGTGCCAGCAGTTCCCGGACTAGCGGGCTTAGGACCGGGGAGCTGTTTTTT.

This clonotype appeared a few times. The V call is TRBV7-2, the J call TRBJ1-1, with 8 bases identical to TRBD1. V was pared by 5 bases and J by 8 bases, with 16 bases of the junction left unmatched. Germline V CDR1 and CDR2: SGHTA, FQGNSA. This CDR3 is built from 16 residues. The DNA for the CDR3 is TGTGCCAGCAGCCCCCGGACAGGGACCTATTTACCGGAAGCTTTCTTT. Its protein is CASSPRTGTYLPEAFF.

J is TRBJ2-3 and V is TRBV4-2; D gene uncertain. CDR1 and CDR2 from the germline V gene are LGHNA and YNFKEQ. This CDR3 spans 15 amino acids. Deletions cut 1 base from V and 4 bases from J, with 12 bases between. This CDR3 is CASSQVGSHADTQYF. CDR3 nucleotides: TGTGCCAGCAGCCAAGTGGGTTCCCATGCAGATACGCAGTATTTT.